The table lists the clone carrying this T cell receptor beta chain with a few counts. Its antigen is not known. The record originates from a study of T cells after yellow fever vaccination. Study overall: Fractions of limited cellularity were prepared by means of SMART-Seq v4 Ultra Low Input. Study-wide results and limits: Weaker overall, the secondary response nonetheless peaked faster (day 5 versus 15).

Germline loops: CDR1 MNHEY, CDR2 SMNVEV (reference sequence). The CDR3 consists of 14 residues. V lost 2 bases to trimming and J lost 5 bases, with 9 bases between them. TCRdb ran MiXCR on the 5' RACE reads and lists one entry per CDR3 protein. This table has 610,000 or so distinct CDR3 sequences, about 12% appearing once. The TCR was taken from a man aged 30-40 years who received the YFV17D yellow fever vaccine. Material: PBMCs, obtained on the day of the yellow fever booster vaccination. The rearrangement joins TRBV27 to TRBJ2-2; D might be TRBD2 (7 bases). The CDR3 nucleotides are TGTGCCAGCAGTTTAGGGAGGGGGACCGGGGAGCTGTTTTTT. Residues: CASSLGRGTGELFF.